Sequencing of this T cell receptor beta chain was carried out in a study of regulatory T cells in long-lasting Graves disease. This clonotype occurred many times. Germline loops: CDR1 MNHEY, CDR2 SMNVEV (reference sequence). This CDR3 comprises 16 residues. Time point indicated: newly diagnosed GD, antithyroid drugs for less than 3 months. RNA from PBMCs was the source of the TCR library. Patients hailed from an endocrinology department in Xi'an, China. Staff drew around 8.6 milliliters of peripheral blood into EDTA tubes. Investigators prepared the TCR beta libraries by applying iRepertoire HTBI primers and Arm-PCR of CDR3 regions. MiXCR, applied by TCRdb to the multiplex PCR reads, yields one record per CDR3 protein. The repertoire consists of around 500,000 distinct CDR3 sequences, with roughly 12% occurring once and the leading ten covering roughly 10%. The sample was also linked to a second study, of T cells in Graves' hyperthyroidism and ophthalmopathy. In that study: HTBI primers were the set used in a first-round RT-PCR of the TCR CDR3.

The sample was peripheral blood mononuclear cells (PBMCs), taken at new diagnosis, from a patient treated with antithyroid drugs. The chain joins TRBV27 to TRBJ2-1, with D perhaps assigned TRBD1 or TRBD2 (5 bases each). The J call could be wrong; TRBJ2-5 is a better fit for the DNA end. The receptor was isolated from a man aged 25 to 45 with Graves disease. CDR3 bases: TGTGCCAGCAGTTTAAATCTGGGGACCATCCAAGAGACCCAGTACTTC. Amino acid sequence: CASSLNLGTIQETQYF.